One sample yielded the 11 T cell receptor beta chains listed below, sequenced in a study of technical replicates of blood from several donors. Some clones are missing from TCRdb's copy, which holds only in-frame ones; the method was immunoSEQ multiplex PCR. Seen here are 82,000 or so clones, nearly 96% observed once, and the top ten hold approximately 0.4%. The sequenced material came from T cells isolated from PBMCs. These receptors all stem from a human donor in good health.

This clone was found a few times. The V call is TRBV19, the J call TRBJ2-7; 11 bases line up with TRBD1. The CDR3 consists of 14 residues. V was pared by 7 bases and J by 4 bases, with 6 bases of the junction left unmatched. CDR1 is LNHDA and CDR2 is SQIVND in the germline V gene (reference sequence). The CDR3 spells CASTSGTGGYEQYF. Written as DNA, the CDR3 is TGTGCCAGTACCTCCGGGACAGGGGGATACGAGCAGTACTTC.

V and J are TRBV10-3 and TRBJ2-1; D is undetermined. V lost 8 bases and J 9 bases, leaving 11 bases between the germline ends. From germline, CDR1 is ENHRY and CDR2 SYGVKD. This CDR3 comprises 11 residues. The CDR3 region is CAILGVSEQFF. The CDR3 DNA is TGTGCCATCCTAGGAGTTTCTGAGCAGTTCTTC.

This clone was counted a single time. The CDR3 loop reads CASSLTPTASYGYTF. As DNA, the CDR3 is TGTGCCAGCAGTCTTACCCCGACTGCCAGCTATGGCTACACCTTC. The rearrangement links TRBV11-2 to TRBJ1-2; D not resolved. The CDR3 is 15 amino acids. The ends were cut back, 6 bases at V and 4 bases at J, with 18 bases in the middle. The germline V gene has CDR1 SGHAT and CDR2 FQNNGV.

The V and J genes are TRBV27 and TRBJ1-2; tentative D call: TRBD1 (5 bases). CDR1 MNHEY and CDR2 SMNVEV come from the germline V gene (reference sequence). The CDR3 contains 13 residues. V dropped 3 bases and J dropped 4 bases, with 9 bases sitting between them. CDR3: CASSFNRLYGYTF. The CDR3 region has the DNA TGTGCCAGCAGTTTTAACAGGCTCTATGGCTACACCTTC.

The gene calls are TRBV15 and TRBJ1-2; no clear D. Per germline, CDR1 LNHNV and CDR2 YYDKDF (reference sequence). With 0 bases removed from V and 4 bases from J, the gap between germline ends came to 6 bases. The CDR3 has 13 residues. CDR3 coding DNA: TGTGCCACCAGCAGAGATCAGCGCTATGGCTACACCTTC. Protein product: CATSRDQRYGYTF.

This chain uses TRBV5-4 with TRBJ1-4, with 8 bases lining up with TRBD1. This CDR3 is built from 14 residues. The J segment lost 7 bases and the V segment lost 4 bases, leaving 6 bases of the junction unmatched. Germline assignment: CDR1 SGHNT and CDR2 YYREEE (reference sequence). DNA of the CDR3: TGTGCCAGCAGCGCGACAGGGGAAGTTGAAAAACTGTTTTTT. Its protein is CASSATGEVEKLFF.

This sequence joins TRBV7-2 and TRBJ2-3, with 8 bases aligning to TRBD2. There are 17 residues in the CDR3. V lost 4 bases, J lost 0 bases, and 9 bases stayed unmatched. Germline assignment: CDR1 SGHTA and CDR2 FQGNSA. Here the CDR3 DNA reads TGTGCCAGCAGCTCCTTTACGGGAGGGCCTAGCACAGATACGCAGTATTTT. Translation: CASSSFTGGPSTDTQYF. Complete variable domain (other parts from reference TRBV7-2 and TRBJ2-3): GAGVSQSPSNKVTEKGKDVELRCDPISGHTALYWYRQSLGQGLEFLIYFQGNSAPDKSGLPSDRFSAERTGGSVSTLTIQRTQQEDSAVYLCASSSFTGGPSTDTQYFGPGTRLTVL.

The gene calls are TRBV27 and TRBJ2-7; D perhaps matches TRBD2 (5 bases). The germline V gene encodes CDR1 MNHEY and CDR2 SMNVEV (reference sequence). The CDR3 length is 13 residues. Trimming removed 3 bases at V and 5 bases at J, with 11 bases between. This CDR3 is CASSFMDFHEQYF. The CDR3 DNA reads TGTGCCAGCAGTTTTATGGACTTCCACGAGCAGTACTTC.

The chain uses TRBV11-2 and TRBJ2-1; D might be TRBD1 (5 bases). Trimming cost V 4 bases and J 5 bases, with 12 bases left between them. The CDR3 is 14 residues long. Germline V CDR1 and CDR2: SGHAT, FQNNGV. CDR3 bases: TGTGCCAGCAGCTCTTCAGGGATCGACAATGAGCAGTTCTTC. Protein product: CASSSSGIDNEQFF. Full variable domain (outside the CDR3, taken from reference TRBV11-2 and TRBJ2-1): EAGVAQSPRYKIIEKRQSVAFWCNPISGHATLYWYQQILGQGPKLLIQFQNNGVVDDSQLPKDRFSAERLKGVDSTLKIQPAKLEDSAVYLCASSSSGIDNEQFFGPGTRLTVL.

The CDR3 region has the DNA TGTGCCAGCAGCCCCGGTCTAGCGGGAGTAGAGACCCAGTACTTC. The encoded protein is CASSPGLAGVETQYF. The chain has TRBV7-3 and TRBJ2-5; 10 nucleotides match TRBD2. This CDR3 contains 15 residues. Germline CDR1 and CDR2: SGHTA and FQGTGA. The V segment lost 5 bases and the J segment 4 bases; nucleotides outside the gene matches: 7.

V and J are TRBV7-2 and TRBJ2-4, with D possibly being TRBD2 (5 bases). CDR1 SGHTA and CDR2 FQGNSA come from the germline V gene. Trimming pared 5 bases from V and 6 bases from J, leaving 11 bases between. The CDR3 is 13 residues long. The CDR3 nucleotides are TGTGCCAGCAGCCCAGACTACTTAAACATTCAGTACTTC. Its translation is CASSPDYLNIQYF.